A single sample is the source of the 23 T cell receptor beta chains below, sequenced in a study of shared clonotypes between healthy human individuals. TCRdb's copy holds only in-frame clones and misses some; the assay was immunoSEQ multiplex PCR. The sample holds over a million clones, 75% to 80% seen once. Sequencing used memory CD4+ T cells from PBMCs. Indicated subset: CD45RA-negative fraction. The receptor source for this set is a man aged 18 to 30 in good health. Some clones in this sample may be carry-over from other donors' samples.

The gene calls are TRBV30 and TRBJ2-7; the D is unclear. This CDR3 has 12 amino acids. The V end was cut by 3 bases, the J end by 3 bases, with 9 bases between. Germline V gene sequence: CDR1 GTSNPN, CDR2 SVGIG (reference sequence). CDR3 sequence (DNA): TGTGCCTGGAGCGCCTGGGGCTACGAGCAGTACTTC. This sequence encodes CAWSAWGYEQYF.

As for this clone: With a much larger clone just one base away, this may be a read error. The same CDR3 is also encoded by other DNA sequences in this sample. This chain connects TRBV7-9 to TRBJ2-3; D gene unclear. Trimming left V 5 bases short and J 6 bases short, with 6 bases between. CDR1 and CDR2 from the germline V gene are SEHNR and FQNEAQ (reference sequence). CDR3 length: 11 amino acids. CDR3: CASSLSDTQYF. The CDR3 DNA reads as TGTGCCAGCAGCCTTTCCGATACGCAGTATTTT.

This clone was observed a single time. The V gene is TRBV28, the J gene TRBJ1-3; TRBD1 is a possible D gene (6 bases). Trimming shortened V by 11 bases and J by 0 bases, and 17 bases separated the two germline ends. There are 15 residues in the CDR3. The V gene's germline CDR1 is MDHEN and CDR2 SYDVKM. CDR3 bases: TGTGCCGTTCAGGACAGTCGAGTCTCTGGAAACACCATATATTTT. Amino acids: CAVQDSRVSGNTIYF. The variable domain in full, completed from reference TRBV28 and TRBJ1-3, reads DVKVTQSSRYLVKRTGEKVFLECVQDMDHENMFWYRQDPGLGLRLIYFSYDVKMKEKGDIPEGYSVSREKKERFSLILESASTNQTSMYLCAVQDSRVSGNTIYFGEGSWLTVV.

The chain joins TRBV19 to TRBJ2-7; 9 nucleotides match TRBD1. V trimming: 2 bases; J trimming: 4 bases; junction bases outside the gene matches: 3. The CDR3 is 14 residues long. In germline, CDR1 is LNHDA, CDR2 SQIVND (reference sequence). CDR3 sequence (DNA): TGTGCCAGTAGTATAACGGGACAGGGATACGAGCAGTACTTC. Encoded protein: CASSITGQGYEQYF.

This clone was detected only a few times. This sequence joins TRBV28 and TRBJ1-2; tentatively, D is TRBD1 (5 bases). Germline V gives CDR1 MDHEN, CDR2 SYDVKM. The CDR3 totals 16 residues. Trimming took off 5 bases at V and 2 bases at J, with 18 bases between the two ends. DNA for the CDR3: TGTGCCAGCAGTGCCGAGTTTGGGGCCGGGAACTATGGCTACACCTTC. Protein product: CASSAEFGAGNYGYTF.

This clone was counted a few times. The J gene is TRBJ2-5, the V gene TRBV11-2, with D perhaps TRBD1 or TRBD2 (5 bases each). The germline V gene encodes CDR1 SGHAT and CDR2 FQNNGV. V dropped 0 bases and J dropped 5 bases, with 13 bases sitting between them. This CDR3 has 15 residues. This CDR3 reads CASSLDPRGWETQYF. For the CDR3, the DNA is TGTGCCAGCAGCTTAGATCCGAGGGGCTGGGAGACCCAGTACTTC. Complete variable domain (other parts from reference TRBV11-2 and TRBJ2-5): EAGVAQSPRYKIIEKRQSVAFWCNPISGHATLYWYQQILGQGPKLLIQFQNNGVVDDSQLPKDRFSAERLKGVDSTLKIQPAKLEDSAVYLCASSLDPRGWETQYFGPGTRLLVL.

This sequence joins TRBV28 and TRBJ1-3; D is unresolved. The CDR3 loop spans 13 amino acids. The V gene lost 5 bases and the J gene lost 6 bases, with 11 bases spanning the gap. Germline V gene sequence: CDR1 MDHEN, CDR2 SYDVKM. CDR3 nucleotides: TGTGCCAGCAGTGTCACAGCGGCAAACACCATATATTTT. Protein: CASSVTAANTIYF.

V is TRBV28 and J is TRBJ2-5, with unresolved D. The CDR3 has 11 amino acids. Trimming removed 7 bases from V and 3 bases from J, with 6 bases in between. The germline CDR1 and CDR2 sequences are MDHEN and SYDVKM. The CDR3 spells CASTLKETQYF. DNA for the CDR3: TGTGCCAGCACCTTAAAAGAGACCCAGTACTTC. Combining the CDR3 with reference TRBV28 and TRBJ2-5 gives the whole variable domain DVKVTQSSRYLVKRTGEKVFLECVQDMDHENMFWYRQDPGLGLRLIYFSYDVKMKEKGDIPEGYSVSREKKERFSLILESASTNQTSMYLCASTLKETQYFGPGTRLLVL.

J is TRBJ2-2 and V is TRBV6-5, with D possibly called TRBD1 or TRBD2 (6 bases each). This CDR3 region has 14 residues. The V and J ends lost 10 bases and 4 bases respectively, with 16 bases between them. Germline values: CDR1 MNHEY, CDR2 SVGAGI. CDR3 in DNA: TGTGCCACCCGTATTTCGGGGGCCACCGGGGAGCTGTTTTTT. This gives the protein CATRISGATGELFF.

This clone was seen a few times. The chain joins TRBV7-8 to TRBJ1-1, with D perhaps TRBD1 (5 bases). Trimming took 7 bases from V and 0 from J, leaving 21 bases between them. The CDR3 sequence is 17 residues long. CDR1 and CDR2 from the germline V gene are SGHVS and FQNEAQ. The CDR3 nucleotides are TGTGCCAGCAACCCCGCTTGGACAATCTCCATGAACACTGAAGCTTTCTTT. This translates into CASNPAWTISMNTEAFF. Complete variable domain (other parts from reference TRBV7-8 and TRBJ1-1): GAGVSQSPRYKVAKRGQDVALRCDPISGHVSLFWYQQALGQGPEFLTYFQNEAQLDKSGLPSDRFFAERPEGSVSTLKIQRTQQEDSAVYLCASNPAWTISMNTEAFFGQGTRLTVV.

This clone has only one observation. The V call is TRBV5-1, the J call TRBJ2-1, with 13 positions matching TRBD2. V dropped 8 bases and J dropped 5; count of bases not matched to a gene: 4. The germline CDR1 and CDR2 sequences are SGHRS and YFSETQ. The CDR3 is 14 amino acids. CDR3: CASLLAGGDNEQFF. As DNA, the CDR3 is TGCGCCAGTCTACTAGCGGGAGGGGACAATGAGCAGTTCTTC.

The chain links TRBV19 to TRBJ1-1, with a weak D call TRBD1 (5 bases). This CDR3 region has 13 residues. CDR1 LNHDA and CDR2 SQIVND come from the germline V gene (reference sequence). V was clipped by 7 bases and J by 11 bases, with 20 bases between them. The DNA of the CDR3 is TGTGCCAGTACCTCGGGACCTTTCGGACATGCTTTCTTT. This sequence encodes CASTSGPFGHAFF.

CDR3 nucleotides: TGTGCCAGCCGAGAAACCCTGAAGCGTAAGCCCTACGAGCAGTACTTC. Amino acid sequence: CASRETLKRKPYEQYF. J is TRBJ2-5 and V is TRBV28; no firm D call. The DNA end is a closer match to TRBJ2-7, so the J assignment may be wrong. Germline V lookup: CDR1 MDHEN, CDR2 SYDVKM. The CDR3 has 16 residues.

The CDR3 region is CASRVGEYTDTQYF. The CDR3 DNA reads as TGCGCCAGCAGGGTTGGGGAGTACACAGATACGCAGTATTTT. The V gene is TRBV5-1, the J gene TRBJ2-3; a possible D gene is TRBD2 (5 bases). The CDR3 is 14 amino acids. The V gene's germline CDR1 is SGHRS and CDR2 YFSETQ. The germline V and J ends were trimmed by 5 bases and 2 bases, with 12 bases remaining between them.

V gene TRBV10-3 combines with J gene TRBJ1-2; unclear D gene. CDR3 size: 16 residues. CDR1 and CDR2 (germline): ENHRY, SYGVKD. V was clipped by 2 bases and J by 1 base, with 14 bases between them. The CDR3 here is CAISERTDVFNYGYTF. DNA for the CDR3: TGTGCCATCAGTGAGAGGACGGACGTCTTTAACTATGGCTACACCTTC.

The chain joins TRBV5-1 to TRBJ2-1; 9 bases are shared with TRBD2. The CDR3 has 15 residues. After removal of 2 bases from V and 8 bases from J, the junction contained 8 bases not matched to a gene. The germline gives CDR1 SGHRS, CDR2 YFSETQ. CDR3 in DNA: TGCGCCAGCAGCTTTGAACTAGCGGGCGGCGATGAGCAGTTCTTC. Amino acid sequence: CASSFELAGGDEQFF. The full variable domain, completed using reference TRBV5-1 and TRBJ2-1, is KAGVTQTPRYLIKTRGQQVTLSCSPISGHRSVSWYQQTPGQGLQFLFEYFSETQRNKGNFPGRFSGRQFSNSRSEMNVSTLELGDSALYLCASSFELAGGDEQFFGPGTRLTVL.

The rearrangement joins TRBV28 to TRBJ1-1; a possible D gene is TRBD1 (5 bases). Germline-derived CDR1 and CDR2 are MDHEN and SYDVKM. The CDR3 runs 15 residues. Deletions cut 5 bases from V and 1 base from J, with 14 bases between. This CDR3 is CASSIPGTGNTEAFF. The DNA for the CDR3 is TGTGCCAGCAGTATCCCCGGGACTGGGAACACTGAAGCTTTCTTT.

The chain recombines TRBV7-8 with TRBJ1-5; D unresolved. The V end lost 2 bases, the J end lost 0 bases, and 8 bases lay between the germline ends. Germline CDR1 reads SGHVS; CDR2 reads FQNEAQ. The CDR3 length is 15 residues. The CDR3: CASSLLGYSNQPQHF. CDR3 nucleotides: TGTGCCAGCAGCTTACTAGGGTATAGCAATCAGCCCCAGCATTTT.

V and J are TRBV18 and TRBJ2-2; D is perhaps TRBD1 or TRBD2 (5 bases each). The V and J ends lost 11 bases and 7 bases respectively, with 14 bases between them. The germline V gene has CDR1 KGHSH and CDR2 LQKENI. The CDR3 totals 12 residues. The CDR3 loop is CAGTRGVGELFF. CDR3 coding DNA: TGTGCCGGAACCCGGGGCGTCGGGGAGCTGTTTTTT. The whole variable domain, remainder taken from reference TRBV18 and TRBJ2-2, is NAGVMQNPRHLVRRRGQEARLRCSPMKGHSHVYWYRQLPEEGLKFMVYLQKENIIDESGMPKERFSAEFPKEGPSILRIQQVVRGDSAAYFCAGTRGVGELFFGEGSRLTVL.

CDR3 bases: TGTGCCAGCAGTGAACTAAACTCCTACGAGCAGTACTTC. This translates into CASSELNSYEQYF. The chain combines TRBV6-1 with TRBJ2-7; D not certain. CDR1 and CDR2 from the germline V gene are MNHNS and SASEGT. The CDR3 sequence is 13 residues long. The V and J ends lost 2 bases and 0 bases respectively, with 5 bases between them.

V and J are TRBV30 and TRBJ2-3; tentative D call: TRBD2 (6 bases). This CDR3 has 13 residues. Germline V lookup: CDR1 GTSNPN, CDR2 SVGIG (reference sequence). Deletions cut 2 bases from V and 4 bases from J, with 10 bases between. As DNA, the CDR3 is TGTGCCTGGAGTACCGGGGAGGCAGATACGCAGTATTTT. Protein: CAWSTGEADTQYF. The complete variable domain, with remaining parts taken from reference TRBV30 and TRBJ2-3, reads SQTIHQWPATLVQPVGSPLSLECTVEGTSNPNLYWYRQAAGRGLQLLFYSVGIGQISSEVPQNLSASRPQDRQFILSSKKLLLSDSGFYLCAWSTGEADTQYFGPGTRLTVL.

The rearrangement links TRBV19 to TRBJ1-5; D perhaps matches TRBD1 (6 bases). This CDR3 contains 16 residues. Trimming cost V 7 bases and J 5 bases, with 21 bases left between them. Looked up from germline, CDR1 is LNHDA and CDR2 is SQIVND (reference sequence). The CDR3 here is CASKVDGQSLDQPQHF. The CDR3 nucleotides read TGTGCCAGTAAGGTAGATGGACAGAGTTTAGATCAGCCCCAGCATTTT.

This clone was counted between two and nine times. The chain recombines TRBV18 with TRBJ1-3, with 10 nucleotides matching TRBD1. Per the germline V gene, CDR1 is KGHSH and CDR2 is LQKENI. The V and J ends lost 1 base and 4 bases, in that order; junction bases with no gene match: 4. The CDR3 is 16 amino acids. CDR3 DNA: TGTGCCAGCTCACCACTCGGGACAGGGGCCGGAAACACCATATATTTT. As protein: CASSPLGTGAGNTIYF.